Listed here are 3 T cell receptor beta chains from one sample, sequenced in a study of OX40 agonist ivuxolimab in advanced cancers. Using immunoSEQ multiplex PCR, the repertoire was profiled, and TCRdb retains in-frame clones only, with some absent. The sample lists around 46,000 clones, roughly nine tenths occurring once. The sequences come from CD4+ or CD8+ T cells sorted from blood, collected in a trial of the OX40 agonist ivuxolimab. These TCRs come from an adult with an advanced solid tumor such as melanoma, head and neck, liver or kidney cancer.

This chain connects TRBV6-5 to TRBJ1-3; D gene unclear. V was cut by 5 bases and J by 0 bases, with 11 bases left in between. From germline, CDR1 is MNHEY and CDR2 SVGAGI. CDR3 length: 15 residues. The DNA of the CDR3 is TGTGCCAGCAGTCCGAACAGAAGCTCTGGAAACACCATATATTTT. As protein: CASSPNRSSGNTIYF.

This chain connects TRBV29-1 to TRBJ1-4, with D uncertain. The germline CDR1 and CDR2 sequences are SQVTM and ANQGSEA. The CDR3 consists of 14 residues. V lost 1 base and J 2 bases, leaving 8 bases between the germline ends. This chain's CDR3 is CSVEGVGTNEKLFF. The CDR3, as DNA: TGCAGCGTTGAAGGGGTGGGCACTAATGAAAAACTGTTTTTT.

CDR3 bases: TGTGCCAGCAGTGTCGGGACCACCCACAATGAGCAGTTCTTC. Amino acids: CASSVGTTHNEQFF. The chain carries TRBV27 and TRBJ2-1; D might be TRBD1 or TRBD2, each matching 5 bases. The CDR3 is made up of 14 amino acids. Trimming cost V 5 bases and J 5 bases, with 13 bases left between them. Germline CDR1 and CDR2: MNHEY and SMNVEV (reference sequence).